This section outlines one T cell receptor beta chain sequence together with its context. Then a second PCR, running roughly 7 to 11 cycles, was carried out with a sample-barcoded 5' primer and a J-beta primer mix. MiXCR, run by TCRdb on the 5' RACE reads, gives a single entry per CDR3 protein. Here the sample spans roughly 1.6 million distinct CDR3 sequences, 30% to 35% being singletons. CDR1 and CDR2 from the germline V gene are SGHRS and YFSETQ. The V segment lost 2 bases and the J segment 1 base; nucleotides outside the gene matches: 5. CDR3 length equals 16 residues. This entry comes from a study of blood T cells in healthy people across ages.

This TCR came from a woman aged 30 to 39 in good health. This chain connects TRBV5-1 to TRBJ2-1, with 8 bases that match TRBD2. The sequencing input was blood. CDR3 region: CASSFRSGSSYNEQFF. The CDR3, as DNA: TGCGCCAGCAGCTTCAGAAGCGGGAGTTCCTACAATGAGCAGTTCTTC.